The source of this T cell receptor beta chain is a study of T cell responses to AZD1222 COVID-19 vaccine. Study results and limitations: Researchers report vaccine-associated CD4 TCRs spanning spike, with dominance at 160-218 and 743-854. Spike-specific TCR breadth and depth both grew after two AZD1222 doses.

On this clone: Its antigen remains unidentified.

CDR1 and CDR2 (germline): SNHLY, FYNNEI. The CDR3 consists of 14 residues. V lost 7 bases, J lost 6 bases, and 16 bases lay in between. Using immunoSEQ multiplex PCR, the repertoire was profiled, and TCRdb retains in-frame clones only, with some absent. Of approximately 150,000 clones listed, 88% are singletons. This material consisted of peripheral blood, taken 28 days after the second AZD1222 dose. The gene calls are TRBV2 and TRBJ1-5, with a tentative D call TRBD1 (6 bases). This receptor was obtained from an adult who received the AZD1222 COVID-19 vaccine. The CDR3, as DNA: TGTGCCAGCACCCGAAGGGGGTCCGGTCAGCCCCAGCATTTT. Protein sequence: CASTRRGSGQPQHF.